Sequencing of this T cell receptor beta chain was carried out in a study of T cells in Graves' hyperthyroidism and ophthalmopathy. Study in general: The authors collected peripheral blood at initial diagnosis, before any treatment. Study results and caveats: A 13 V-J signature model discriminated ophthalmopathy versus stable hyperthyroidism. Clonotypes that were expanded in thyroid above 0.001 mostly appeared in blood too.

Researchers amplified the TCR beta CDR3 regions from RNA transcripts. First-round RT-PCR targeting the TCR CDR3 was performed with the HTBI primer set. MiXCR was run by TCRdb on the multiplex PCR reads, yielding one entry per CDR3 protein. The table shows fewer than 350,000 distinct CDR3 sequences, with approximately 18% occurring only once. This clonotype has more than one count but fewer than ten. Its antigen is not identified. The sequenced sample consisted of blood. The clonotype originates from a woman aged 45 to 65 with Graves' hyperthyroidism.

The CDR3 reads CATTATGMVLNEQFF. DNA for the CDR3: TGCGCCACCACCGCGACAGGGATGGTTTTAAATGAGCAGTTCTTC. V gene TRBV10-2 combines with J gene TRBJ2-1, with 7 positions matching TRBD1. Germline trimming cut 10 bases from V and 7 bases from J; bases unmatched to any gene: 16. The CDR3 spans 15 residues. Germline CDR1 reads WSHSY; CDR2 reads SAAADI.